A single T cell receptor beta chain is shown here with its context. This specimen comes from a study of blood T cell repertoires in COVID-19. Background on the study: There were acute and convalescent COVID-19 samples, and they came from the United States, Italy and Spain. Sources were T cells, B-cell-depleted T cells, or PBMCs; the material itself was cDNA or gDNA.

The CDR3 totals 13 residues. V was cut by 0 bases and J by 3 bases, with 8 bases left in between. Germline V gene data show CDR1 as SQVTM and CDR2 as ANQGSEA. Original processing notes: Amplified reference gene primers provided the basis for estimating nucleated cell counts. Repertoires were generated with immunoSEQ multiplex PCR, while TCRdb's copy carries only in-frame clones and drops some. The DNA gave D and trimming, while V, J and clone size come from that table. Among approximately 670,000 clones listed, 70% to 90% were seen once. The V call is TRBV29-1, the J call TRBJ1-2; D gene ambiguous. Sequencing was performed on peripheral blood. The TCR was taken from a woman between 18 and 29 years old with acute or convalescent COVID-19. The CDR3 loop reads CSVEETRYYGYTF. CDR3 DNA sequence: TGCAGCGTTGAAGAAACCAGGTACTATGGCTACACCTTC.